The 7 T cell receptor beta chains given below trace back to one sample, sequenced in a study of T cells after yellow fever vaccination. TCRdb reprocessed the 5' RACE reads with MiXCR, giving one entry per CDR3 protein. This sample has 300,000 to 350,000 distinct CDR3 sequences, with around 4.5% found just once. This specimen was PBMCs, taken 15 days after the yellow fever booster vaccination. These receptors were taken from a young man who received the YFV17D yellow fever vaccine.

The chain links TRBV5-1 to TRBJ2-5; the D gene is possibly TRBD2 (6 bases). The CDR3 runs 16 residues. The germline CDR1 and CDR2 sequences are SGHRS and YFSETQ. Trimming took 4 bases from V and 0 from J, leaving 16 bases between them. The CDR3 DNA is TGCGCCAGCAGCCTCGAGGCGGGGTGGTACCAAGAGACCCAGTACTTC. Translated, it gives CASSLEAGWYQETQYF.

This clonotype has ten or more counts. The J gene is TRBJ1-4, the V gene TRBV6-5; D not certain. Per the germline V gene, CDR1 is MNHEY and CDR2 is SVGAGI. The CDR3 sequence is 13 residues long. Trimming removed 0 bases at V and 10 bases at J, with 9 bases between. CDR3: CASSYSPPRKLFF. The CDR3 region has the DNA TGTGCCAGCAGTTACTCGCCCCCTCGAAAACTGTTTTTT.

The rearrangement joins TRBV4-1 to TRBJ1-2, with D uncertain. The CDR3 contains 14 residues. CDR1 and CDR2 (germline): MGHRA, YSYEKL. V was cut by 1 base and J by 5 bases, with 11 bases left in between. The CDR3 here is CASSQVGGIYGYTF. Written as DNA, the CDR3 is TGCGCCAGCAGCCAAGTGGGCGGAATTTATGGCTACACCTTC.

The sample holds a few counts of this clonotype. The CDR3 coding sequence is TGTGCCAGCAGCTTTCCCGGGACTAGGGTCTTGCAGACCCAGTACTTC. It translates to CASSFPGTRVLQTQYF. The gene calls are TRBV7-2 and TRBJ2-5; TRBD2 aligns across 8 bases. Trimming cost V 3 bases and J 6 bases; bases outside gene matches: 12. This CDR3 spans 16 amino acids. The germline V gene has CDR1 SGHTA and CDR2 FQGNSA.

The table lists this clonotype with a few counts. The rearrangement joins TRBV7-9 to TRBJ1-5, with 8 bases lining up with TRBD1. Germline V gene sequence: CDR1 SEHNR, CDR2 FQNEAQ (reference sequence). CDR3 size: 14 residues. V was clipped by 3 bases and J by 4 bases; unmatched bases: 2. CDR3: CASSFQGANQPQHF. The DNA for the CDR3 is TGTGCCAGCAGCTTTCAGGGGGCGAATCAGCCCCAGCATTTT.

The chain recombines TRBV7-9 with TRBJ2-1; D is unclear. Trimming took off 1 base at V and 12 bases at J, with 13 bases between the two ends. The CDR3 spans 13 residues. Germline assignment: CDR1 SEHNR and CDR2 FQNEAQ (reference sequence). The CDR3 region has the DNA TGTGCCAGCAGCTTAGGACTGGGTTGGGCGCAGTTCTTC. This codes for CASSLGLGWAQFF.

The CDR3 sequence: CASSTGLVVRAEQFF. CDR3 in DNA: TGTGCCAGCAGCACAGGACTAGTTGTCCGTGCTGAGCAGTTCTTC. The chain uses TRBV11-2 and TRBJ2-1; 7 bases are shared with TRBD2. This CDR3 region has 15 residues. V shed 5 bases, J shed 9 bases, and the junction held 13 bases outside the gene matches. The germline V gene encodes CDR1 SGHAT and CDR2 FQNNGV.